The next 14 T cell receptor beta chains were all read from a single sample in a study of blood T cell repertoires in COVID-19. Clones were sequenced by immunoSEQ multiplex PCR, and TCRdb holds only the in-frame ones, with some missing. Among about 160,000 clones listed, 80% to 90% were seen once. Input material: peripheral blood. Receptors originate from an older woman who had recovered from COVID-19.

The CDR3 region is CASSSRGRGRPGELFF. The CDR3 DNA follows: TGTGCCAGCAGCTCCAGGGGCAGGGGTCGTCCCGGGGAGCTGTTTTTT. J is TRBJ2-2 and V is TRBV5-8; D is possibly TRBD1 (6 bases). Germline loops: CDR1 SGHTS, CDR2 YDEGEE. The length of the CDR3 is 16 residues. Trimming removed 3 bases at V and 6 bases at J, with 18 bases between.

The rearrangement links TRBV6-5 to TRBJ2-5; perhaps TRBD2 as D (5 bases). Germline-derived CDR1 and CDR2 are MNHEY and SVGAGI. V was cut by 0 bases and J by 13 bases, with 15 bases left in between. CDR3 size: 13 residues. CDR3 bases: TGTGCCAGCAGTTACTCGACGGGTAGCGTCCCGTACTTC. It specifies CASSYSTGSVPYF.

The chain links TRBV29-1 to TRBJ1-2; possible D gene TRBD1, 5 bases. Trimming stripped 2 bases from V and 3 bases from J, with 13 bases between. In germline, CDR1 is SQVTM, CDR2 ANQGSEA. The CDR3 totals 14 residues. CDR3: CSVEKSQGDYGYTF. The CDR3 DNA sequence: TGCAGCGTTGAAAAATCCCAGGGTGACTATGGCTACACCTTC.

This chain links TRBV9 with TRBJ2-7; TRBD2 matches 11 bases. CDR1 is SGDLS, CDR2 YYNGEE, per germline. The J segment lost 2 bases and the V segment lost 4 bases, leaving 11 bases of the junction unmatched. The CDR3 runs 17 residues. The CDR3 DNA reads as TGTGCCAGCAGCCCTTCAACCGGGACTAGCGGAACCTACGAGCAGTACTTC. Protein product: CASSPSTGTSGTYEQYF.

The V call is TRBV18, the J call TRBJ1-1; a possible D gene is TRBD1 (6 bases). The CDR3 totals 15 residues. V lost 6 bases and J 0 bases, leaving 14 bases between the germline ends. The germline V gene encodes CDR1 KGHSH and CDR2 LQKENI. The CDR3, as DNA: TGTGCCAGCTCCAATTGGGGGCACATGAACACTGAAGCTTTCTTT. It specifies CASSNWGHMNTEAFF.

The chain combines TRBV27 with TRBJ1-5; D remains unclear. V shed 5 bases and J shed 7 bases, with 15 bases lying between them. Germline V gene data show CDR1 as MNHEY and CDR2 as SMNVEV (reference sequence). CDR3 size: 14 residues. This chain's CDR3 is CASSRGSLGQPQHF. DNA of the CDR3: TGTGCCAGCAGTAGAGGGTCCTTGGGCCAGCCCCAGCATTTT.

The chain couples TRBV28 to TRBJ1-5; D may be TRBD1 (5 bases). The ends were cut back, 1 base at V and 4 bases at J, with 20 bases in the middle. This CDR3 is built from 18 residues. CDR1 is MDHEN, CDR2 SYDVKM, per germline. Here the CDR3 reads CASSLLRVVLGGNQPQHF. DNA of the CDR3: TGTGCCAGCAGTTTATTACGGGTGGTTTTGGGGGGGAATCAGCCCCAGCATTTT.

The chain combines TRBV5-6 with TRBJ1-5; tentatively, D is TRBD1 (6 bases). Trimming left V 0 bases short and J 8 bases short, with 12 bases between. The germline V gene has CDR1 SGHDT and CDR2 YYEEEE. This CDR3 has 14 residues. CDR3 DNA sequence: TGTGCCAGCAGCTTGGCTAGCAGGGGAGAGCCCCAGCATTTT. Its protein product is CASSLASRGEPQHF.

The chain recombines TRBV30 with TRBJ1-4, with D uncertain. CDR3 length: 12 amino acids. V lost 0 bases, J lost 7 bases, and 6 bases lay in between. Germline CDR1 GTSNPN, CDR2 SVGIG (reference sequence). CDR3 sequence: CAWSVLGEKLFF. In nucleotides, the CDR3 is TGTGCCTGGAGTGTACTAGGTGAAAAACTGTTTTTT. The whole variable domain, filled in from reference TRBV30 and TRBJ1-4, reads SQTIHQWPATLVQPVGSPLSLECTVEGTSNPNLYWYRQAAGRGLQLLFYSVGIGQISSEVPQNLSASRPQDRQFILSSKKLLLSDSGFYLCAWSVLGEKLFFGSGTQLSVL.

The chain employs TRBV30 and TRBJ1-1; the match to TRBD1 covers 7 bases. CDR1 is GTSNPN, CDR2 SVGIG, per germline (reference sequence). CDR3 size: 13 residues. With 4 bases clipped from V and 2 bases from J, the junction kept 4 bases outside the gene matches. CDR3 coding DNA: TGTGCCTGGATGGGACAGCTTAACACTGAAGCTTTCTTT. Amino acids: CAWMGQLNTEAFF.

This clone was picked up a small number of times. This rearrangement joins TRBV28 to TRBJ2-7, with TRBD1 identical over 7 bases. The CDR3 extends over 12 amino acids. V gave up 9 bases and J gave up 2 bases; unmatched junction bases: 4. Germline loops: CDR1 MDHEN, CDR2 SYDVKM. The CDR3 sequence is CASEGTAYEQYF. CDR3 DNA: TGTGCCAGTGAAGGGACAGCCTACGAGCAGTACTTC.

The genes are TRBV21-1 and TRBJ1-6. TRBV21-1 is shown as a pseudogene. This CDR3 region has 15 residues. In DNA form, the CDR3 reads TGTGCCAGCAGTTTACCCTCCCCCGGGAATTCACCCCTCCACTTT. Amino acid sequence: CASSLPSPGNSPLHF.

This clone was observed a single time. CDR3 protein: CASSPRTGVMNTEAFF. The CDR3 DNA reads as TGTGCCAGCTCACCACGGACAGGGGTGATGAACACTGAAGCTTTCTTT. The rearrangement uses TRBV18 and TRBJ1-1; the match to TRBD1 covers 9 bases. V lost 1 base to trimming and J lost 0 bases; unmatched junction nucleotides: 3. Germline V CDR1 and CDR2: KGHSH, LQKENI. The CDR3 has 16 amino acids.

V is TRBV6-6 and J is TRBJ1-1; 10 positions match TRBD1. Per the germline V gene, CDR1 is MNHNY and CDR2 is SVGAGI (reference sequence). V was pared by 3 bases and J by 6 bases, with 4 bases of the junction left unmatched. The CDR3 covers 14 residues. CDR3: CASSYDRGRAEAFF. The CDR3 DNA sequence: TGTGCCAGCAGTTATGACAGGGGGCGCGCTGAAGCTTTCTTT.